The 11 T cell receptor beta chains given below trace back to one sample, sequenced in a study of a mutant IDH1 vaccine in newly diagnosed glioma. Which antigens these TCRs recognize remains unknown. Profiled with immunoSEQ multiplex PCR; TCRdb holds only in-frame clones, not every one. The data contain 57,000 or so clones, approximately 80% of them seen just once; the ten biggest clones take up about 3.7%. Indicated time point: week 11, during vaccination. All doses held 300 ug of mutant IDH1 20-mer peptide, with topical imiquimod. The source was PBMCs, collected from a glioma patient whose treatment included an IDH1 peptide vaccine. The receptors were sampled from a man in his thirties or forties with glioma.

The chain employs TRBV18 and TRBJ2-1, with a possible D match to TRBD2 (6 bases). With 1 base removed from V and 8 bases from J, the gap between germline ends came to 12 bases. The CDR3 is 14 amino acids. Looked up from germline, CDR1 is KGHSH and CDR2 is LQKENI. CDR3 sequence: CASSPRGGKDEQFF. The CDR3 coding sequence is TGTGCCAGCTCACCACGTGGAGGGAAGGATGAGCAGTTCTTC.

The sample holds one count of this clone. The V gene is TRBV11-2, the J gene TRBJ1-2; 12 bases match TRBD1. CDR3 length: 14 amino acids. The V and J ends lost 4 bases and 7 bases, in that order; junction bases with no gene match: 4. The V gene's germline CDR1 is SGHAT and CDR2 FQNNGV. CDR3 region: CASSWGQGAGGYTF. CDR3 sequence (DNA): TGTGCCAGCAGCTGGGGACAGGGGGCTGGTGGCTACACCTTC.

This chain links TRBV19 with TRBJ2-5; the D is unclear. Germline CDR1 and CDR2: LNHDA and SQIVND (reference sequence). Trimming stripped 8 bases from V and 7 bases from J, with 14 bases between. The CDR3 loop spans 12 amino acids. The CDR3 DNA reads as TGTGCCAGTGGAGTCAGCCCTGGGACCCAGTACTTC. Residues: CASGVSPGTQYF.

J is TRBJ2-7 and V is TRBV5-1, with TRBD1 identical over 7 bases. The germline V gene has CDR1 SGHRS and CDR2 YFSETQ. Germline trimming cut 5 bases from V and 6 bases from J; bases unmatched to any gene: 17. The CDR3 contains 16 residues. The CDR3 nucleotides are TGCGCCAGCAGACCACCAGACAGGGCGTCTTGGGGCGAGCAGTACTTC. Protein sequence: CASRPPDRASWGEQYF.

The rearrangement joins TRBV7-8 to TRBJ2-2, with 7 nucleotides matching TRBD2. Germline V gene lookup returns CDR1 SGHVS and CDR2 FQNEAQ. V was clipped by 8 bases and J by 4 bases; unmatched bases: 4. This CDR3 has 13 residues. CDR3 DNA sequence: TGTGCCAGCCTATGGGGGGGCACCGGGGAGCTGTTTTTT. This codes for CASLWGGTGELFF.

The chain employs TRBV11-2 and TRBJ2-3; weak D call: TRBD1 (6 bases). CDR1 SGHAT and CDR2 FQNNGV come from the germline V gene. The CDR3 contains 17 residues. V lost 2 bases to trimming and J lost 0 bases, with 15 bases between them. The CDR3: CASSLSRTASSTDTQYF. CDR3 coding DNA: TGTGCCAGCAGCTTATCTCGGACAGCCTCTAGCACAGATACGCAGTATTTT.

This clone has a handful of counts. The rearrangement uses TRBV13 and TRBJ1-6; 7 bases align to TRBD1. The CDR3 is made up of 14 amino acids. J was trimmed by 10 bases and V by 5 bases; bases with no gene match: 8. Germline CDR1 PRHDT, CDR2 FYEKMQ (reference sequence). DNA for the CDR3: TGTGCCAGCAGCAGAACACAGGGGAGGTCACCCCTCCACTTT. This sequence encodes CASSRTQGRSPLHF. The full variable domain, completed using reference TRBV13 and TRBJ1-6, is AAGVIQSPRHLIKEKRETATLKCYPIPRHDTVYWYQQGPGQDPQFLISFYEKMQSDKGSIPDRFSAQQFSDYHSELNMSSLELGDSALYFCASSRTQGRSPLHFGNGTRLTVT.

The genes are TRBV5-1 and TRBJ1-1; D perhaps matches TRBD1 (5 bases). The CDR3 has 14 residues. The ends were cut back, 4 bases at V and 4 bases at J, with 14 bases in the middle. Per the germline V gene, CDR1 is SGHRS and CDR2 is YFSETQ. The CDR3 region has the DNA TGCGCCAGCAGCAGTTTAGGGGCGGTCACTGAAGCTTTCTTT. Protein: CASSSLGAVTEAFF.

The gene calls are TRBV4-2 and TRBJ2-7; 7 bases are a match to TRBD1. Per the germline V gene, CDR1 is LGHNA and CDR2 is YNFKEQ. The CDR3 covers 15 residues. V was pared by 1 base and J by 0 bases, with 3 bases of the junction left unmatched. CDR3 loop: CASSQVGTASYEQYF. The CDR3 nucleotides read TGTGCCAGCAGCCAAGTAGGGACAGCCTCCTACGAGCAGTACTTC.

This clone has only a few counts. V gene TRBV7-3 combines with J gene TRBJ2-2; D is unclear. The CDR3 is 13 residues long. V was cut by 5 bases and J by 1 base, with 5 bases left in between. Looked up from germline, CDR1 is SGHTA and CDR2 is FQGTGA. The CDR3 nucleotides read TGTGCCAGCAGCCGACAGAACACCGGGGAGCTGTTTTTT. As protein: CASSRQNTGELFF.

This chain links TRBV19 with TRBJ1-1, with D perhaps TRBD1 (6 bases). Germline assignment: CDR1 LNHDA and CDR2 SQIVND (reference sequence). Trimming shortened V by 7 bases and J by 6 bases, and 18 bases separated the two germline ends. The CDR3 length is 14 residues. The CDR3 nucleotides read TGTGCCAGTAATCCAGGGGACGTGAGGGCTGAAGCTTTCTTT. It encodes CASNPGDVRAEAFF.